The sequence of this T cell receptor beta chain was determined in a study of blood T cell repertoires in COVID-19. Turning to the study itself: PBMCs, B-cell-depleted T cells, or T cells provided the cDNA or gDNA that made up the material.

Between the trimmed V and J ends, which lost 6 bases and 4 bases, there was a span of 12 bases. Germline V gene lookup returns CDR1 LNHDA and CDR2 SQIVND (reference sequence). The CDR3 loop spans 13 amino acids. Only in-frame clones appear in the TCRdb table, and some are missing; sequencing was by immunoSEQ multiplex PCR. This sample has roughly 320,000 clones, with roughly 86% found just once. The rearrangement links TRBV19 to TRBJ1-1; the D is unclear. This clonotype was sampled from a woman younger than 45 with COVID-19, enrolled during active disease. The specimen was peripheral blood. CDR3 residues: CASSLTGSTEAFF. CDR3 nucleotide sequence: TGTGCCAGTAGCTTAACGGGGAGCACTGAAGCTTTCTTT.